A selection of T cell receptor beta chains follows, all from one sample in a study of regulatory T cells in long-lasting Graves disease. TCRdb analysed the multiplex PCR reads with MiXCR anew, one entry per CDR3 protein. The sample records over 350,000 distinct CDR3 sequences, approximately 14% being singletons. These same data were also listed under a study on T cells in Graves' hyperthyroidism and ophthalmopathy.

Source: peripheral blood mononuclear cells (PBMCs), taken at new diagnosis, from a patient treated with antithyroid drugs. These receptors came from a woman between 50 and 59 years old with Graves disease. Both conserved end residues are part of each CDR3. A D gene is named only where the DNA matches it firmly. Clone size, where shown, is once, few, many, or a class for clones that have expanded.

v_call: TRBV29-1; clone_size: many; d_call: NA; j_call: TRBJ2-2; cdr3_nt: TGCAGCGTTGTTGGGGTCAGGGCGACCGGGGAGCTGTTTTTT; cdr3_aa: CSVVGVRATGELFF
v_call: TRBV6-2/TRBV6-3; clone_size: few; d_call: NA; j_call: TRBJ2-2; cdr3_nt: TGTGCCAGCAGTTACTCTGAGTCCTCCGGGGAGCTGTTTTTT; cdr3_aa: CASSYSESSGELFF
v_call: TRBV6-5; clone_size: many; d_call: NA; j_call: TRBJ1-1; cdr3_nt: TGTGCCAGCAGTTACTCGAGGGGCACTGAAGCTTTCTTT; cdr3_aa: CASSYSRGTEAFF
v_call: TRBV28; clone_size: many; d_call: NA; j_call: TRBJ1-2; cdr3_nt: TGTGCCACCTTTAAAGAGGGAGGGGGGACAAACTATGGCTACACCTTC; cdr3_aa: CATFKEGGGTNYGYTF
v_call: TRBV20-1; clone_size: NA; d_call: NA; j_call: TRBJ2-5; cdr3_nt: TGCAGTGCTAGAGCAGAAATTCAAGAGACCCAGTACTTC; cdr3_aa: CSARAEIQETQYF
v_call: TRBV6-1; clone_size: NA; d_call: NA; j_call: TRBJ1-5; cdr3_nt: TGTGCCAGCAGTGAAGCGGGAGGGTTCGATGGGAGTCAGCCCCAGCATTTT; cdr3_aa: CASSEAGGFDGSQPQHF
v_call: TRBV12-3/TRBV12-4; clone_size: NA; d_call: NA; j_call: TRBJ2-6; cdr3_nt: TGTGCCAGCAGAAACAGGGTTTCTGGGGCCAACGTCCTGACTTTC; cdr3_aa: CASRNRVSGANVLTF
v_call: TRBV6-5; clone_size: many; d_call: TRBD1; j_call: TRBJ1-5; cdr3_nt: TGTGCCAGCAGTTTATCGGGACAGTATAGCAATCAGCCCCAGCATTTT; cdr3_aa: CASSLSGQYSNQPQHF
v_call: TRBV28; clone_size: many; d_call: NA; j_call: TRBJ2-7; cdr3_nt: TGTGCCAGCAGTTGGACAGGACTATCCTACGAGCAGTACTTC; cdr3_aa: CASSWTGLSYEQYF
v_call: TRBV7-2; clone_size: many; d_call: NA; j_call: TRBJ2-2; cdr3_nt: TGTGCCAGCAGCTTAGTTACGGCCGTCCCCGGGGAGCTGTTTTTT; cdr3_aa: CASSLVTAVPGELFF